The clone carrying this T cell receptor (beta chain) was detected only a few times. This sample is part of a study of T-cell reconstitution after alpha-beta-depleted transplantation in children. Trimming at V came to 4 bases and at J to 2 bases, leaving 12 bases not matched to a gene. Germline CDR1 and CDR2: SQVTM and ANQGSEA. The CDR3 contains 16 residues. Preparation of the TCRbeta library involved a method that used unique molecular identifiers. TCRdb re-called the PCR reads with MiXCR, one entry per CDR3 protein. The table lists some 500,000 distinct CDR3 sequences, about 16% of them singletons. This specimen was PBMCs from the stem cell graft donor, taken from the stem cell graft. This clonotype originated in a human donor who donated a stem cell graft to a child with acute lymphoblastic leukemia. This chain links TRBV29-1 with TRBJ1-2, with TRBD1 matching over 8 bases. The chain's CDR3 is CSVALMGQAPNYGYTF. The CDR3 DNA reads TGCAGCGTTGCCCTTATGGGACAGGCACCGAACTATGGCTACACCTTC.